This T cell receptor (beta chain) originates from a study of cytomegalovirus exposure and HLA in healthy donors. This clone was observed many times. Its antigen is still unknown. The PCR employed 60 Vbeta primers together with 13 Jbeta primers. TCRdb keeps only in-frame clones here, not all; method: immunoSEQ multiplex PCR. This sample has 40,000 to 45,000 clones, with around 50% found just once. Study observations and caveats: Most TCR sequences were seen very rarely across donors, but some public TCRs occurred in many. Common viral pathogens seemed, in a later analysis, to connect with several of the most significant clusters.

Sequencing was carried out using PBMCs. The sequence was collected from a human donor in good health.

The CDR3 nucleotides are TGTGCCAGCGGTCAAAACGGAGAGACCCAGTACTTC. Translated, it gives CASGQNGETQYF. This chain joins TRBV2 and TRBJ2-5; no clear D gene. The length of the CDR3 is 12 residues. The V gene's germline CDR1 is SNHLY and CDR2 FYNNEI. Trimming took 8 bases from V and 4 from J, leaving 11 bases between them.